A single sample is the source of the 9 T cell receptor beta chains below, sequenced in a study of regulatory T cells in long-lasting Graves disease. Time point here: persistent/refractory GD, antithyroid drugs over 5 years with positive TRAb. With RNA extracted from PBMCs as input, the TCR library was made. Through Arm-PCR of CDR3 regions and iRepertoire HTBI primers, TCR beta libraries were built. TCRdb passed the multiplex PCR reads through MiXCR, listing each CDR3 protein once. The table shows hundreds of thousands of distinct CDR3 sequences, with roughly 21% occurring only once. The sequencing used peripheral blood mononuclear cells (PBMCs), collected when the disease was refractory, from a patient treated with antithyroid drugs. The source of these receptors is a female donor with Graves disease.

This clonotype appeared many times. V and J are TRBV28 and TRBJ1-1, with 9 bases lining up with TRBD1. V dropped 7 bases and J dropped 5; count of bases not matched to a gene: 5. CDR3 size: 13 residues. Germline loops: CDR1 MDHEN, CDR2 SYDVKM. The CDR3, as DNA: TGTGCCAGCACCCCGACAGGGGGGACTGAAGCTTTCTTT. Its protein product is CASTPTGGTEAFF.

Notes on this clonotype: The CDR3 end shows no conserved phenylalanine or tryptophan, and so a read error is likely. The rearrangement uses TRBV12-3 or TRBV12-4 and TRBJ2-7; tentative D call: TRBD1 (5 bases). This CDR3 region has 13 residues. Trimming cost V 6 bases and J 1 base, with 10 bases left between them. In DNA, the CDR3 is TGTGCCAGCAGGGAGCAGGGTTCCTACGAGCAGTACCTC. Residues: CASREQGSYEQYL.

The V call is TRBV7-3, the J call TRBJ1-1, with D possibly matching TRBD1 (6 bases). The CDR3 runs to 13 residues. Germline V gene lookup returns CDR1 SGHTA and CDR2 FQGTGA. V was cut by 5 bases and J by 7 bases, with 14 bases left in between. The CDR3 is CASSPGQLVEAFF. CDR3 sequence (DNA): TGTGCCAGCAGCCCCGGACAGTTAGTTGAAGCTTTCTTT.

CDR3 coding DNA: TGTGCCAGCAGCCTGGGACAATCGATCCACGAGCAGTACTTC. Residues: CASSLGQSIHEQYF. The gene calls are TRBV7-9 and TRBJ2-7; tentative D call: TRBD1 (6 bases). V dropped 5 bases and J dropped 5 bases, with 16 bases sitting between them. CDR3 size: 14 residues. Germline loops: CDR1 SEHNR, CDR2 FQNEAQ (reference sequence).

At least ten counts were recorded for this clonotype. The genes are TRBV20-1 and TRBJ1-5, with D possibly being TRBD1 (5 bases). Trimming stripped 3 bases from V and 1 base from J, with 16 bases between. CDR3 length equals 16 residues. Germline CDR1 and CDR2: DFQATT and SNEGSKA (reference sequence). For the CDR3, the DNA is TGCAGTGCTAGTCCAGGGTCGGATGGGAGCAATCAGCCCCAGCATTTT. This codes for CSASPGSDGSNQPQHF.

This clonotype was detected only a few times. This sequence joins TRBV19 and TRBJ1-2; D may be TRBD1 (5 bases). CDR1 is LNHDA and CDR2 is SQIVND in the germline V gene (reference sequence). This CDR3 is built from 16 residues. V lost 4 bases and J 4 bases, leaving 19 bases between the germline ends. CDR3 in DNA: TGTGCCAGTAGTAGCCGCCAAGGTGGGGACTCCTATGGCTACACCTTC. It is translated as CASSSRQGGDSYGYTF.

The chain employs TRBV6-9 and TRBJ2-1; unclear D gene. V lost 2 bases, J lost 10 bases, and 12 bases lay in between. Germline V gene data show CDR1 as MNHGY and CDR2 as SVAAGI. CDR3 length equals 13 residues. Here the CDR3 DNA reads TGTGCCAGCAGTTATCTCGACTCCTACGAGCAGTTCTTC. It is translated as CASSYLDSYEQFF.

Many counts were recorded for this clonotype. The chain employs TRBV20-1 and TRBJ1-1; 9 bases map to TRBD1. Germline CDR1 is DFQATT and CDR2 is SNEGSKA (reference sequence). The CDR3 spans 13 residues. V lost 1 base and J lost 3; bases outside the gene matches: 0. The CDR3, as DNA: TGCAGTGCTAGAGGGACAGGGGACACTGAAGCTTTCTTT. Translated, it gives CSARGTGDTEAFF.

Concerning this clonotype itself: A much larger clone differs from this one at a single base, so this may be a read error. This CDR3 is missing its conserved last phenylalanine or tryptophan, likely due to a read error. The gene calls are TRBV11-2 and TRBJ2-7, with a possible D match to TRBD1 (5 bases). Germline CDR1 and CDR2: SGHAT and FQNNGV. Trimming removed 5 bases from V and 5 bases from J, with 16 bases in between. There are 14 residues in the CDR3. This CDR3 is CASSHFQGVDEQYL. In DNA form, the CDR3 reads TGTGCCAGCAGCCATTTTCAGGGTGTCGACGAGCAGTACCTC.